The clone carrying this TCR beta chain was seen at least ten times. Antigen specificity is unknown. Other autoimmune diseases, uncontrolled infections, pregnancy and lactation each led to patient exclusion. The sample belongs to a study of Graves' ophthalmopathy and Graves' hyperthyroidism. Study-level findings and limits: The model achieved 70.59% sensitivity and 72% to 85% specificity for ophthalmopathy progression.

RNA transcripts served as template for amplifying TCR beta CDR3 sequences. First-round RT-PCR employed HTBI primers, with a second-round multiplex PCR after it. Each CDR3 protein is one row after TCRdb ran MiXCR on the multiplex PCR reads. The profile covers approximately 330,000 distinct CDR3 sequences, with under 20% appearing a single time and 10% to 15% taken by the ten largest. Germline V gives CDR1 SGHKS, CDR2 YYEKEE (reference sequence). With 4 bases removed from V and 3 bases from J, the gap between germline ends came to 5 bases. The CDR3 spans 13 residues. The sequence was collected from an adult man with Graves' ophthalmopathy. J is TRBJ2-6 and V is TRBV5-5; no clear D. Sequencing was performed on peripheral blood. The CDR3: CASSPGGANVLTF. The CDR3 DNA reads TGTGCCAGCAGCCCGGGTGGGGCCAACGTCCTGACTTTC.